The clone carrying this T cell receptor beta chain came up many times. What it binds is not known. The V gene lost 5 bases and the J gene lost 7 bases, with 21 bases spanning the gap. The CDR3 is 16 amino acids. Germline CDR1 and CDR2: SEHNR and FQNEAQ (reference sequence). Preparation of the TCRbeta library was carried out with unique molecular identifiers. MiXCR, run by TCRdb on the PCR reads, gives a single entry per CDR3 protein. This table holds roughly 500,000 distinct CDR3 sequences, about 10% found once. This sample was included in a study of T-cell reconstitution after alpha-beta-depleted transplantation in children. The study, taken as a whole, reports: Most T-cell counts and diversity one year after the transplant came from T cells that were newly produced. After transplant, high TCRbeta diversity at day 60 in some patients arose from surviving recipient T cells and thymic progenitors.

V is TRBV7-9 and J is TRBJ2-1, with D possibly being TRBD2 (5 bases). This material consisted of PBMCs, taken before TCRalphabeta/CD19-depleted stem cell transplant. The source of this sequence is a child aged 2 to 10 with inherited bone marrow failure, due to receive a stem cell transplant. The CDR3 spells CASSTPTTALLNEQFF. The CDR3 region has the DNA TGTGCCAGCAGCACCCCGACTACCGCACTCCTAAATGAGCAGTTCTTC.